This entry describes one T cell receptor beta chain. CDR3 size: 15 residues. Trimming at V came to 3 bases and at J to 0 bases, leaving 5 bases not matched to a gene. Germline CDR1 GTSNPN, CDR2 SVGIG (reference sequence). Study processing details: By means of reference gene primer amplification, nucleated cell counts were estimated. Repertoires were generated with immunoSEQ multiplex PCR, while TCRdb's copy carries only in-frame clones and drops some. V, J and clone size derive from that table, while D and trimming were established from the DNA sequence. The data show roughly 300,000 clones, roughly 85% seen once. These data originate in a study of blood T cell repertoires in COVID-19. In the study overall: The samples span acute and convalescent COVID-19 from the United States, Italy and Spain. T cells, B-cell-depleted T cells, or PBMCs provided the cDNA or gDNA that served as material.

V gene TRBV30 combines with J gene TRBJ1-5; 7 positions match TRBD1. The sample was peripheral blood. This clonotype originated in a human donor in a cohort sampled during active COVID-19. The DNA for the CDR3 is TGTGCCTGGAGCGGGGACAGATATAGCAATCAGCCCCAGCATTTT. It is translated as CAWSGDRYSNQPQHF.